A selection of T cell receptor beta chains follows, all from one sample in a study of blood T cells in healthy people across ages. TCRdb used MiXCR to reprocess the 5' RACE reads, holding one entry per CDR3 protein. This repertoire shows 1.6 million or so distinct CDR3 sequences, roughly 32% found once; its top ten account for about 11%. Sequencing used blood. Source of these receptors: a woman aged 25 to 39 in good health. CDR3s include the opening cysteine and the closing phenylalanine or tryptophan. D genes are given only for firm matches. Clone size is shown for a subset of rows, as once, few, many or a class of expanded clone.

. . TRBJ1-1 TRBV5-1 15 CASSLVGGLNTEAFF TGCGCCAGCAGCTTGGTTGGCGGATTGAACACTGAAGCTTTCTTT
TRBD1 . TRBJ2-2 TRBV28 15 CASTSIGGMTGELFF TGTGCCAGCACTTCAATAGGGGGCATGACCGGGGAGCTGTTTTTT
TRBD1 . TRBJ2-5 TRBV4-1 15 CASSQGGTGRGTQYF TGCGCCAGCAGCCAAGGTGGGACAGGACGAGGGACCCAGTACTTC
. . TRBJ2-5 TRBV6-5 15 CASSYKVYSQETQYF TGTGCCAGCAGTTACAAGGTCTACAGTCAAGAGACCCAGTACTTC
. . TRBJ2-7 TRBV5-1 18 CASSLAVGIRGLSYEQYF TGCGCCAGCAGCTTGGCCGTAGGGATACGGGGCCTTTCCTACGAGCAGTACTTC
. . TRBJ1-1 TRBV20-1 14 CSARRGRANTEAFF TGCAGTGCCCGCCGGGGCCGAGCAAACACTGAAGCTTTCTTT
. . TRBJ2-7 TRBV20-1 14 CSARVKGQDYEQYF TGCAGTGCTAGAGTCAAGGGACAAGACTACGAGCAGTACTTC
TRBD1 . TRBJ1-5 TRBV4-1 16 CASSQDPTGEYLPQHF TGCGCCAGCAGCCAAGATCCCACAGGGGAGTATTTGCCCCAGCATTTT
TRBD2 . TRBJ2-1 TRBV20-1 16 CGARDSISGSWNEQFF TGCGGTGCTAGAGATAGCATTAGCGGGAGTTGGAATGAGCAGTTCTTC
TRBD1 . TRBJ1-5 TRBV12-3/TRBV12-4 17 CASSLTIGGTGLQPQHF TGTGCCAGCAGTTTAACGATTGGTGGGACAGGGCTTCAGCCCCAGCATTTT
. . TRBJ2-7 TRBV7-8 16 CASSAYSATISYEQYF TGTGCCAGCAGCGCGTATTCGGCAACCATCTCCTACGAGCAGTACTTC
TRBD2 . TRBJ2-7 TRBV9 15 CASSALAGEYNEQYF TGTGCCAGCAGCGCACTAGCGGGGGAGTACAATGAGCAGTACTTC
. many TRBJ2-3 TRBV29-1 13 CSVRGRVRDTQYF TGCAGCGTCAGGGGCAGAGTCAGAGATACGCAGTATTTT
TRBD1 . TRBJ1-2 TRBV10-3 14 CAISDRGQGYGYTF TGTGCCATCAGTGACAGGGGGCAGGGCTATGGCTACACCTTC
TRBD1 . TRBJ2-1 TRBV5-1 13 CASSRGTANEQFF TGCGCCAGCAGCAGGGGGACAGCCAATGAGCAGTTCTTC
TRBD1 . TRBJ1-2 TRBV7-9 19 CASSFFVRSGDRANYGYTF TGTGCCAGCAGCTTCTTTGTTCGCTCGGGGGACAGGGCTAACTATGGCTACACCTTC
. . TRBJ1-5 TRBV30 14 CAWSDFGREQPQHF TGTGCCTGGAGTGATTTCGGGAGGGAACAGCCCCAGCATTTT
. few TRBJ1-2 TRBV29-1 14 CSVKKGGVNYGYTF TGTAGCGTGAAGAAGGGGGGGGTTAACTATGGCTACACCTTC
TRBD2 . TRBJ2-1 TRBV5-1 13 CASKTSGDNEQFF TGCGCCAGTAAGACTAGCGGAGACAATGAGCAGTTCTTC
TRBD1 few TRBJ1-2 TRBV5-6 17 CASSRKSPTGENYGYTF TGTGCCAGCAGTCGCAAAAGCCCCACAGGGGAGAACTATGGTTACACCTTC
TRBD2 few TRBJ2-7 TRBV7-9 18 CASSAHPASGPSSYEQYF TGTGCCAGCAGCGCCCACCCAGCTAGCGGCCCGAGTAGCTACGAGCAGTACTTC
. . TRBJ1-5 TRBV4-1 14 CASSQVRYNQPQHF TGCGCCAGCAGCCAAGTTCGTTACAATCAGCCCCAGCATTTT
TRBD1 . TRBJ2-5 TRBV7-9 15 CASSFLLDRGNEQYF TGTGCCAGCAGCTTTCTGCTGGACAGGGGGAATGAGCAGTACTTC
. few TRBJ2-1 TRBV4-1 14 CASSSQTSSDEQFF TGCGCCAGCAGCTCGCAGACTAGTTCAGATGAGCAGTTCTTC
. few TRBJ2-3 TRBV21-1 15 CASPTLAGHTDTQYF TGTGCCAGCCCAACCTTAGCGGGGCACACAGATACGCAGTATTTT
. . TRBJ2-5 TRBV24-1 13 CATSDGAEETQYF TGTGCCACCAGTGATGGGGCCGAAGAGACCCAGTACTTC
. few TRBJ2-5 TRBV5-1 12 CASKENEETQYF TGCGCCAGCAAAGAAAACGAGGAGACCCAGTACTTC
. . TRBJ2-1 TRBV5-1 15 CASRERGATYNEQFF TGCGCCAGCCGGGAACGGGGGGCAACCTACAATGAGCAGTTCTTC
. . TRBJ2-3 TRBV5-1 13 CASSLDIPDTQYF TGCGCCAGCAGCCTAGACATCCCAGATACGCAGTATTTT
TRBD2 few TRBJ2-3 TRBV3-1 11 CASSQLAGKYF TGTGCCAGCAGCCAACTAGCGGGGAAGTATTTT
. few TRBJ2-5 TRBV7-2 17 CASSLAAGSAGQETQYF TGTGCCAGCAGCTTAGCCGCGGGCTCGGCAGGACAAGAGACCCAGTACTTC
. . TRBJ1-6 TRBV27 15 CASSSISTGYSPLHF TGTGCCAGCAGTTCTATCTCTACTGGGTATTCACCCCTCCACTTT
. few TRBJ2-1 TRBV28 14 CASSPLPTGNEQFF TGTGCCAGCAGCCCGCTCCCGACGGGTAATGAGCAGTTCTTC
TRBD1 many TRBJ1-2 TRBV5-1 17 CASSPGTGPGSSYGYTF TGCGCCAGCAGCCCCGGGACAGGGCCTGGGTCTAGCTATGGCTACACCTTC
. . TRBJ2-7 TRBV27 15 CASSTLREFSYEQYF TGTGCCAGCTCAACCCTAAGGGAGTTTTCCTACGAGCAGTACTTC
TRBD1 . TRBJ2-7 TRBV15 15 CATSRYPGQGYEQYF TGTGCCACCAGCAGATATCCAGGACAGGGGTACGAGCAGTACTTC
. . TRBJ1-1 TRBV11-2 15 CASSPRQGSITEAFF TGTGCCAGCAGCCCCCGGCAGGGGAGTATCACTGAAGCTTTCTTT
. . TRBJ1-5 TRBV3-1 17 CAIEPPDRPYSNQPQHF TGTGCCATCGAACCCCCGGACCGACCATATAGCAATCAGCCCCAGCATTTT
TRBD2 . TRBJ2-3 TRBV19 15 CASQERGASTDTQYF TGTGCCAGTCAAGAGCGGGGGGCCTCCACAGATACGCAGTATTTT
. . TRBJ1-5 TRBV20-1 14 CSASSGPRNQPQHF TGCAGTGCTAGCTCGGGACCGCGTAATCAGCCCCAGCATTTT
TRBD2 . TRBJ2-7 TRBV10-3 12 CAISGGTDEQYF TGTGCCATTTCGGGAGGAACGGACGAGCAGTACTTC
TRBD1 . TRBJ1-1 TRBV6-5 19 CASSYLGRWTGPMNTKAFF TGTGCCAGCAGCTACCTAGGGCGGTGGACAGGGCCCATGAACACTAAAGCTTTCTTT
TRBD2 . TRBJ2-7 TRBV7-2 14 CASSLQREVYEQYF TGTGCCAGCAGCTTACAGCGGGAGGTCTACGAGCAGTACTTC
TRBD1 once TRBJ1-5 TRBV2 15 CASSSTGTNGQPQHF TGTGCCAGCAGTTCGACAGGGACGAACGGGCAGCCCCAGCATTTT
TRBD1 . TRBJ2-2 TRBV28 14 CASSLRQGVGELFF TGTGCCAGCAGTTTGCGTCAGGGGGTCGGGGAGCTGTTTTTT
TRBD2 . TRBJ2-5 TRBV11-2 14 CATQPAGYQETQYF TGTGCGACGCAGCCAGCGGGGTACCAAGAGACCCAGTACTTC
. few TRBJ2-7 TRBV20-1 11 CSAVDFYEQYF TGCAGTGCCGTCGACTTCTACGAGCAGTACTTC
TRBD1 . TRBJ1-2 TRBV5-1 14 CACSLGTAELIGTF TGCGCCTGCAGCCTAGGGACAGCCGAGCTGATAGGCACCTTC
TRBD2 . TRBJ2-7 TRBV15 17 CATSRDLGSGRSHEQYF TGTGCCACCAGCAGAGATCTAGGTAGCGGGAGGTCCCACGAGCAGTACTTC
. few TRBJ2-7 TRBV7-2 14 CASSLMVGGYEQYF TGTGCCAGCAGCTTAATGGTGGGAGGCTACGAGCAGTACTTC
. . TRBJ1-5 TRBV3-1 15 CASSQGGGQNQPQHF TGTGCCAGCAGCCAAGGTGGGGGGCAGAATCAGCCCCAGCATTTT
. . TRBJ2-5 TRBV7-9 15 CTSSLGPTESETQYF TGTACCAGCAGCTTAGGCCCAACAGAGTCAGAGACCCAGTACTTC
. few TRBJ1-2 TRBV20-1 16 CSARDMEEWEIWGYTF TGCAGTGCTAGAGATATGGAGGAATGGGAGATTTGGGGCTACACCTTC
TRBD1 . TRBJ1-2 TRBV20-1 13 CSAGTGKLSGYTF TGCAGTGCGGGGACAGGGAAATTAAGTGGCTACACCTTC